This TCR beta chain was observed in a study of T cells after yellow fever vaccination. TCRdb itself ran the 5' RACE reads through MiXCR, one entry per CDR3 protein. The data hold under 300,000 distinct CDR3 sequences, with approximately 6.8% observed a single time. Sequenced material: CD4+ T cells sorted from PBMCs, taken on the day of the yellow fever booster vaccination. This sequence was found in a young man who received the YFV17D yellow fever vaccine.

This CDR3 is CASSLVGAGSTGELFF. The CDR3 DNA reads as TGCGCCAGCAGCTTGGTTGGGGCCGGGTCGACCGGGGAGCTGTTTTTT. The chain is built from TRBV5-1 and TRBJ2-2; D may be TRBD1 (5 bases). V lost 0 bases and J 5 bases, leaving 14 bases between the germline ends. This CDR3 contains 16 residues. In germline, CDR1 is SGHRS, CDR2 YFSETQ.